The entry below gives a single T cell receptor (beta chain) sequence along with its context. Antigen unknown. After removal of 4 bases from V and 2 bases from J, the junction contained 6 bases not matched to a gene. Germline CDR1 and CDR2: SGHRS and YFSETQ. The CDR3 runs 15 residues. A sample-barcoded 5' primer and a J-beta primer mix were used in a second PCR of roughly 7 to 11 cycles. Tags on each cDNA molecule came from a template-switch adaptor with 12 random nucleotides. TCRdb recomputed calls from the 5' RACE reads with MiXCR, one row per CDR3 protein. The sample has about 580,000 distinct CDR3 sequences, 40% to 50% seen once. This entry belongs to a study of blood T cells in healthy people across ages. Regarding the study as a whole: Per million T cells, the diversity of TCR beta decreased roughly linearly as age advanced. The study found more naive CD4+ cells and higher diversity in long-lived than aged donors.

This clonotype was sampled from a man aged 80 or over in good health. Sequencing was done on a sample of blood. The chain employs TRBV5-1 and TRBJ2-1; TRBD2 matches at 7 bases. The DNA of the CDR3 is TGCGCCAGCAGCGTGACTAGCAGGGCCTACAATGAGCAGTTCTTC. This gives the protein CASSVTSRAYNEQFF.